The next 14 T cell receptor beta chains were all read from a single sample in a study of lymphopenia after photon versus proton radiotherapy. Produced via immunoSEQ multiplex PCR; TCRdb's table is partial and in-frame only. The sample consists of 30,000 to 35,000 clones, 80% to 90% of them appearing once. The sample here was peripheral blood, taken from a patient treated with proton-based radiotherapy. These receptors originate from a woman in her sixties or seventies with pancreatic cancer. Some clones in this sample may be carry-over from other donors' samples.

The chain employs TRBV19 and TRBJ2-3; possibly TRBD1 for D (6 bases). Per germline, CDR1 LNHDA and CDR2 SQIVND (reference sequence). Trimming stripped 5 bases from V and 6 bases from J, with 12 bases between. The CDR3 has 13 residues. This CDR3 is CASSPWTVDTQYF. CDR3 in DNA: TGTGCCAGTAGTCCATGGACAGTGGATACGCAGTATTTT.

The chain has TRBV28 and TRBJ2-7; 7 nucleotides match TRBD1. The V gene end was trimmed by 5 bases and the J gene end by 6 bases; junction bases not matched to a gene: 16. The CDR3 has 16 residues. The germline CDR1 and CDR2 sequences are MDHEN and SYDVKM. In nucleotides, the CDR3 is TGTGCCAGCAGTCAGAAAAAGGAGGCAGGGGGAGTCGAGCAGTACTTC. Translated: CASSQKKEAGGVEQYF.

This chain uses TRBV4-3 with TRBJ2-2, with unresolved D. From germline, CDR1 is LGHNA and CDR2 YSLEER. This CDR3 has 14 residues. V was cut by 4 bases and J by 1 base, with 7 bases left in between. The CDR3 sequence is CASSLDGNTGELFF. The DNA for the CDR3 is TGCGCCAGCAGCCTCGACGGGAACACCGGGGAGCTGTTTTTT.

The CDR3 DNA reads TGTGCCAGCAGCTTAGCGGCCACTGAAGCTTTCTTT. It translates to CASSLAATEAFF. The rearrangement joins TRBV7-2 to TRBJ1-1; no reliable D call. This CDR3 comprises 12 residues. Germline V gene lookup returns CDR1 SGHTA and CDR2 FQGNSA. The V end lost 0 bases, the J end lost 4 bases, and 3 bases lay between the germline ends. The full variable domain, completed using reference TRBV7-2 and TRBJ1-1, is GAGVSQSPSNKVTEKGKDVELRCDPISGHTALYWYRQSLGQGLEFLIYFQGNSAPDKSGLPSDRFSAERTGGSVSTLTIQRTQQEDSAVYLCASSLAATEAFFGQGTRLTVV.

The gene calls are TRBV11-1 and TRBJ2-5; 7 bases line up with TRBD2. V gave up 1 base and J gave up 5 bases; unmatched junction bases: 7. Looked up from germline, CDR1 is SGHAT and CDR2 is FQDESV (reference sequence). The length of the CDR3 is 15 residues. The CDR3 protein is CASSLVARGGETQYF. DNA of the CDR3: TGTGCCAGCAGCTTAGTCGCCCGGGGAGGGGAGACCCAGTACTTC.

The chain is built from TRBV27 and TRBJ2-1; D perhaps matches TRBD2 (6 bases). CDR3 size: 14 residues. Germline values: CDR1 MNHEY, CDR2 SMNVEV (reference sequence). With 8 bases removed from V and 6 bases from J, the gap between germline ends came to 17 bases. This CDR3 reads CASLGGVIINEQFF. The CDR3, as DNA: TGTGCCAGCTTAGGAGGGGTCATTATCAATGAGCAGTTCTTC.

The chain links TRBV6-5 to TRBJ1-5; a possible D gene is TRBD1 (6 bases). This CDR3 is 15 amino acids long. Deletions cut 6 bases from V and 4 bases from J, with 16 bases between. Germline CDR1 and CDR2: MNHEY and SVGAGI. CDR3 loop: CASRSGARENQPQHF. CDR3 nucleotides: TGTGCCAGCAGGTCAGGGGCACGGGAAAATCAGCCCCAGCATTTT.

This chain uses TRBV19 with TRBJ2-1; 8 bases match TRBD1. The V and J ends lost 4 bases and 7 bases, in that order; junction bases with no gene match: 3. This CDR3 comprises 13 residues. Germline lookup yields CDR1 LNHDA and CDR2 SQIVND (reference sequence). CDR3 protein: CASSTDRVNEQFF. The CDR3 region has the DNA TGTGCCAGTAGTACGGACAGGGTGAATGAGCAGTTCTTC.

This sequence joins TRBV19 and TRBJ1-3; no firm D call. Germline V gene sequence: CDR1 LNHDA, CDR2 SQIVND (reference sequence). CDR3 length equals 14 residues. V lost 5 bases, J lost 3 bases, and 11 bases lay in between. CDR3 DNA sequence: TGTGCCAGTAGTGTGGGTCTTAATGGAAACACCATATATTTT. Its translation is CASSVGLNGNTIYF.

The chain carries TRBV5-8 and TRBJ1-5; 9 nucleotides align to TRBD1. The CDR3 loop spans 18 amino acids. Losses at the gene ends were 2 bases for V and 1 base for J; bases not matched to a gene: 10. CDR1 is SGHTS and CDR2 is YDEGEE in the germline V gene. Here the CDR3 DNA reads TGTGCCAGCAGCTTCGCCGGGACAGGGATCGGAAGCAATCAGCCCCAGCATTTT. Its translation: CASSFAGTGIGSNQPQHF.

Here the CDR3 DNA reads TGTGCCAGCAAAAGGGACAGCTCTTATGGCTACACCTTC. It translates to CASKRDSSYGYTF. This sequence joins TRBV27 and TRBJ1-2, with 7 bases matching TRBD1. With 7 bases clipped from V and 5 bases from J, the junction kept 7 bases outside the gene matches. The V gene's germline CDR1 is MNHEY and CDR2 SMNVEV (reference sequence). The CDR3 extends over 13 amino acids.

This clone was found a few times. This chain uses TRBV7-2 with TRBJ2-7; D gene uncertain. V was cut by 2 bases and J by 2 bases, with 4 bases left in between. The CDR3 consists of 12 residues. Looked up from germline, CDR1 is SGHTA and CDR2 is FQGNSA. CDR3 in amino acids: CASSLHTYEQYF. The CDR3 DNA follows: TGTGCCAGCAGCTTACACACCTACGAGCAGTACTTC. The whole variable domain, remainder taken from reference TRBV7-2 and TRBJ2-7, is GAGVSQSPSNKVTEKGKDVELRCDPISGHTALYWYRQSLGQGLEFLIYFQGNSAPDKSGLPSDRFSAERTGGSVSTLTIQRTQQEDSAVYLCASSLHTYEQYFGPGTRLTVT.

V is TRBV7-3 and J is TRBJ2-7, with TRBD1 identical over 11 bases. Looked up from germline, CDR1 is SGHTA and CDR2 is FQGTGA. The CDR3 spans 13 residues. V shed 5 bases and J 6 bases; nucleotides not matched to a gene: 3. CDR3 in DNA: TGTGCCAGCAGCCAGGGACAGGGGGGCGAGCAGTACTTC. This encodes CASSQGQGGEQYF.

V and J are TRBV29-1 and TRBJ2-7; D might be TRBD2 (6 bases). Trimming removed 5 bases from V and 2 bases from J, with 10 bases in between. The CDR3 runs to 12 residues. Germline CDR1 and CDR2: SQVTM and ANQGSEA. CDR3 in DNA: TGCAGCGTTAGGACTACCACCTACGAGCAGTACTTC. Translated, it gives CSVRTTTYEQYF.